This is a list of T cell receptor beta chains from one sample in a study of identical twins. TCRdb reprocessed the 5' RACE reads via MiXCR and lists one record per CDR3 protein. Of around 690,000 distinct CDR3 sequences in the sample, 21% were seen once. The sample also formed part of further work on T cells expressing NK-cell markers.

Source material: PBMCs. The source of these receptors is a woman between 18 and 29 years old in good health. Each CDR3 is given with its conserved first and last residue. D genes are given only for firm matches.

TRBJ1-5	TRBV20-1	TRBD1	CSAAGTANQPQHF
TRBJ2-7	TRBV5-1	NA	CASSRGWGTGEQYF
TRBJ1-2	TRBV12-3/TRBV12-4	NA	CASSLSGLVGYTF
TRBJ2-7	TRBV7-9	TRBD1	CASSLATGVFYEQYF
TRBJ1-6	TRBV28	NA	CATRIPQGGNSPLHF
TRBJ2-1	TRBV12-3/TRBV12-4	TRBD2	CASRRGLAEGIEQFF
TRBJ2-5	TRBV29-1	TRBD2	CSAQEPGTSPGETQYF
TRBJ2-1	TRBV20-1	NA	CSAGRPQNEQFF
TRBJ2-3	TRBV12-3/TRBV12-4	NA	CASRSMGDTQYF
TRBJ2-3	TRBV5-1	NA	CASSLLRSDTQYF
TRBJ1-1	TRBV18	NA	CASSPAGPMNTEAFF
TRBJ2-7	TRBV5-4	NA	CASRRLSPGQGGYEQYF
TRBJ2-7	TRBV6-1	NA	CASSPNIPLGEQYF
TRBJ2-3	TRBV7-2	NA	CASSLKARDTQYF
TRBJ1-1	TRBV12-3/TRBV12-4	NA	CASRLDSKEAFF
TRBJ1-4	TRBV12-3/TRBV12-4	NA	CASSFWGTEKLFF
TRBJ2-7	TRBV5-4	TRBD2	CASSPGTSGRMGYEQYF